In this sample, the clone carrying this T cell receptor beta chain turned up many times. The CDR3 contains 17 residues. Germline values: CDR1 LNHNV, CDR2 YYDKDF (reference sequence). V lost 0 bases to trimming and J lost 3 bases, with 17 bases between them. A single record per CDR3 protein comes from TCRdb applying MiXCR to the RT-PCR reads. The sample yields about 680,000 distinct CDR3 sequences, over 12% seen once. This TCR was recovered from a female donor in good health, serving as a healthy control. Sample: memory CD4+ T cells from blood. The chain employs TRBV15 and TRBJ1-2; D is perhaps TRBD1 (5 bases). CDR3 sequence: CATSRDYSGALDYGYTF. Here the CDR3 DNA reads TGTGCCACCAGCAGAGATTATTCCGGGGCCCTGGACTATGGCTACACCTTC.